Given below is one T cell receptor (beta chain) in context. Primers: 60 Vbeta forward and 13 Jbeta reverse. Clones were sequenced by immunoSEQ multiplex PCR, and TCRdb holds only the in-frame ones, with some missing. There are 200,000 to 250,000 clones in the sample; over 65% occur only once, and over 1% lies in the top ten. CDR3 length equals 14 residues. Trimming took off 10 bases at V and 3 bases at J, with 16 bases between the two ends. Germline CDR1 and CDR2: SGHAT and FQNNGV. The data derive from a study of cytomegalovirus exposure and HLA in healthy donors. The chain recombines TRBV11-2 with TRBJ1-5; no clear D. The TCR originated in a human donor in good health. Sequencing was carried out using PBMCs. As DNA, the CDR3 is TGTGCCAAGGCCCTCCGGGAGAACAATCAGCCCCAGCATTTT. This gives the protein CAKALRENNQPQHF.